The rows below give T cell receptor beta chains drawn from one sample of a study of blood T cell repertoires in COVID-19. Produced via immunoSEQ multiplex PCR; TCRdb's table is partial and in-frame only. The data show some 72,000 clones, 65% to 85% seen once. The sample consisted of peripheral blood. These receptors were taken from a man aged 50 to 60 with COVID-19, enrolled during active disease. Both conserved end residues are part of each CDR3. Each record gives: clone size, D gene, J gene, V gene, CDR3 DNA, CDR3 protein. The D gene is left open where the match is weak. Part of the rows lack a size; the others show once, few, many or a class for expanded clones.

clone_size: -; d_call: TRBD1; j_call: TRBJ1-6; v_call: TRBV7-2; cdr3_nt: TGTGCCAGCAGCGCAAACAGGGGGCTGGGGGCCCTCCACTTT; cdr3_aa: CASSANRGLGALHF
clone_size: -; d_call: TRBD1; j_call: TRBJ1-3; v_call: TRBV5-6; cdr3_nt: TGTGCCAGCAGTCCGGCCCGAACAGGGGAGGAAAACACCATATATTTT; cdr3_aa: CASSPARTGEENTIYF
clone_size: -; d_call: -; j_call: TRBJ2-7; v_call: TRBV7-2; cdr3_nt: TGTGCCAGCAGCTTAGTTGGCTCTCTCGAGCAGTACTTC; cdr3_aa: CASSLVGSLEQYF
clone_size: -; d_call: TRBD2; j_call: TRBJ2-7; v_call: TRBV18; cdr3_nt: TGTGCCAGCTCACTAGGACTAGAGTACGAGCAGTACTTC; cdr3_aa: CASSLGLEYEQYF
clone_size: -; d_call: -; j_call: TRBJ1-5; v_call: TRBV30; cdr3_nt: TGTGCCTGGAGTGGGCAGAGCAATCAGCCCCAGCATTTT; cdr3_aa: CAWSGQSNQPQHF
clone_size: many; d_call: -; j_call: TRBJ1-4; v_call: TRBV6-1; cdr3_nt: TGTGCCAGCAGTGTCATAACAGGGTCGAGTAATGAAAAACTGTTTTTT; cdr3_aa: CASSVITGSSNEKLFF
clone_size: -; d_call: -; j_call: TRBJ2-1; v_call: TRBV19; cdr3_nt: TGTGCCAGTAGTATTTCTCGGGATCCCTACAATGAGCAGTTCTTC; cdr3_aa: CASSISRDPYNEQFF
clone_size: -; d_call: -; j_call: TRBJ2-2; v_call: TRBV5-1; cdr3_nt: TGCGCCAGCATCGGGACACCAAACACCGGGGAGCTGTTTTTT; cdr3_aa: CASIGTPNTGELFF
clone_size: -; d_call: TRBD2; j_call: TRBJ2-3; v_call: TRBV4-1; cdr3_nt: TGCGCCAGCAGCCAAATCCTAGCGGCCGGGGGTGATACGCAGTATTTT; cdr3_aa: CASSQILAAGGDTQYF
clone_size: -; d_call: -; j_call: TRBJ1-6; v_call: TRBV10-3; cdr3_nt: TGTGCCATCAAGCAGCGCGACGGCCAAAACCTCCACTTT; cdr3_aa: CAIKQRDGQNLHF